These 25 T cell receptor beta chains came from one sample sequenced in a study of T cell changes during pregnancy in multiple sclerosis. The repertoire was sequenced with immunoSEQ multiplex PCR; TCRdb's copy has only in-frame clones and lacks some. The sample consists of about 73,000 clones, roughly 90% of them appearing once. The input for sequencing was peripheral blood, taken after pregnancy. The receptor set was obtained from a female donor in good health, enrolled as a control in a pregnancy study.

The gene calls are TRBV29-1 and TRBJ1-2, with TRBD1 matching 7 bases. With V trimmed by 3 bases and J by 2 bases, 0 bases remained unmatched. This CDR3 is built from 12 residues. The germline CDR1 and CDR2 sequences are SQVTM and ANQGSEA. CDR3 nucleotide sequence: TGCAGCGTTGACAGGGGGAACTATGGCTACACCTTC. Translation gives CSVDRGNYGYTF. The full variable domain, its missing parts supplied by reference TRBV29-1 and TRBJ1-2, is SAVISQKPSRDICQRGTSLTIQCQVDSQVTMMFWYRQQPGQSLTLIATANQGSEATYESGFVIDKFPISRPNLTFSTLTVSNMSPEDSSIYLCSVDRGNYGYTFGSGTRLTVV.

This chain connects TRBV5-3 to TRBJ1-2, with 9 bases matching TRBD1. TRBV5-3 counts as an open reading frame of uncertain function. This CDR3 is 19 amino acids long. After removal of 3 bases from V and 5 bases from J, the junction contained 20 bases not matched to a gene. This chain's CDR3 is CARSYRWDRVEIATYGYTF. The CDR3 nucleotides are TGTGCCAGAAGCTACCGGTGGGACAGGGTCGAAATTGCGACATATGGCTACACCTTC.

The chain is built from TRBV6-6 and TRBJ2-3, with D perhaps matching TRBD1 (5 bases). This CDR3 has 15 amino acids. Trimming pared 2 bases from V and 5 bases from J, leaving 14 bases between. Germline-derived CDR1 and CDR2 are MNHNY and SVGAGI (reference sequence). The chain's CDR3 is CASSYLGEPRDTQYF. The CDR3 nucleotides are TGTGCCAGCAGTTACCTAGGGGAACCCAGAGATACGCAGTATTTT.

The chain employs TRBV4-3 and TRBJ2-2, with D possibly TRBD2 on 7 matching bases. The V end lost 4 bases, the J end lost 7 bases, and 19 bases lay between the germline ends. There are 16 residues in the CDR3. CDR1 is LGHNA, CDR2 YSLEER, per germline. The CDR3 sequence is CASSPQVGGAGGELFF. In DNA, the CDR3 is TGCGCCAGCAGCCCCCAAGTGGGGGGGGCTGGCGGGGAGCTGTTTTTT.

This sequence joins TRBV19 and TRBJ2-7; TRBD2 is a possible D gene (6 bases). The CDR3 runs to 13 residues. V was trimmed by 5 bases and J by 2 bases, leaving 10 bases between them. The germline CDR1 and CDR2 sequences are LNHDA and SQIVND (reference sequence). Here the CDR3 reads CASSAGSTYEQYF. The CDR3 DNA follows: TGTGCCAGTAGTGCGGGATCCACCTACGAGCAGTACTTC.

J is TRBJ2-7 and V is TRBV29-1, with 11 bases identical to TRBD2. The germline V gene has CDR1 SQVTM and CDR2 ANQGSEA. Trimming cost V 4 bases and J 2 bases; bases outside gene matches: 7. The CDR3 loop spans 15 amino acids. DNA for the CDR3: TGCAGCGTTGCCACTAGCGGGAGCCAGGCCTACGAGCAGTACTTC. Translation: CSVATSGSQAYEQYF.

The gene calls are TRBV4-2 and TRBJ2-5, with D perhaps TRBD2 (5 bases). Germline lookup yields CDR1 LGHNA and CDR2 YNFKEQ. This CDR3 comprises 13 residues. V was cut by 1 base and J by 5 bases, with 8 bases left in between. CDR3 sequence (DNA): TGTGCCAGCAGCCAAGTCCCGGGGGAGACCCAGTACTTC. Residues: CASSQVPGETQYF.

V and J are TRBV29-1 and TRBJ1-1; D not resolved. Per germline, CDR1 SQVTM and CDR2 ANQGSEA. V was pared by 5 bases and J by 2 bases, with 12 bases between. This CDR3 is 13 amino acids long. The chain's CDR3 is CSVTIGVNTEAFF. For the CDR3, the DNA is TGCAGCGTTACCATCGGGGTAAACACTGAAGCTTTCTTT.

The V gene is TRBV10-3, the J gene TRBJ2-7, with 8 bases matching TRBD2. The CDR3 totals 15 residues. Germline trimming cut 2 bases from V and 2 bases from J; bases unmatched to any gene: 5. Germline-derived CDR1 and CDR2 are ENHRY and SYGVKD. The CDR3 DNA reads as TGTGCCATCAGTGAGGGCGGGAGGCGAACCTACGAGCAGTACTTC. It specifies CAISEGGRRTYEQYF.

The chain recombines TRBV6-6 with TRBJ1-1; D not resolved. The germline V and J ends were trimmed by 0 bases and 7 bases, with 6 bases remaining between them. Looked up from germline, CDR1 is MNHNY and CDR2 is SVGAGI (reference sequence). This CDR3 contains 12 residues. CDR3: CASSYSGSEAFF. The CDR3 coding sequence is TGTGCCAGCAGTTACTCGGGGAGTGAAGCTTTCTTT.

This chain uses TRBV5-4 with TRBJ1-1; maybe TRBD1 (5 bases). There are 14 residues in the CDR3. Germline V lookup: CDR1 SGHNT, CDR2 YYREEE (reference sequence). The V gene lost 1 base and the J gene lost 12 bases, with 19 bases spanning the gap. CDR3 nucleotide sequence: TGTGCCAGCAGCTTGTCGACCGTCCCGGGGGAATCTTTCTTT. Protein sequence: CASSLSTVPGESFF.

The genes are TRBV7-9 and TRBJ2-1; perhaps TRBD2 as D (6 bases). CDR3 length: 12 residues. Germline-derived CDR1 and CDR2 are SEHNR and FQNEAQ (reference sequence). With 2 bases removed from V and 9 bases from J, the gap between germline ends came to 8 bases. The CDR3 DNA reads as TGTGCCAGCAGCTTACTTAGCGGTGAGCAGTTCTTC. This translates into CASSLLSGEQFF.

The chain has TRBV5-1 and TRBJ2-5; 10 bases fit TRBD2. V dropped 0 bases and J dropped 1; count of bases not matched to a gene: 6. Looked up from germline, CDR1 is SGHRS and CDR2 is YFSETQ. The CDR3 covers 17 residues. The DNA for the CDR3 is TGCGCCAGCAGCTTGGTCCCCAGCGGGAGGGCCCAAGAGACCCAGTACTTC. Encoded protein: CASSLVPSGRAQETQYF.

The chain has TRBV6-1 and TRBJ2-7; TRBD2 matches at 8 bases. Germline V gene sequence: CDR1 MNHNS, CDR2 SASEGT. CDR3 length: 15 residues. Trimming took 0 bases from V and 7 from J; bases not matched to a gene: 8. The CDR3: CASSEAGLAPGEQYF. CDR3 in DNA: TGTGCCAGCAGTGAAGCTGGACTAGCTCCTGGGGAGCAGTACTTC.

The CDR3 loop is CAIHPGGLSNQPQHF. The CDR3 region has the DNA TGTGCCATCCACCCCGGGGGGCTCAGCAATCAGCCCCAGCATTTT. The genes are TRBV10-3 and TRBJ1-5, with D tentatively TRBD1 (6 bases). The ends were cut back, 8 bases at V and 1 base at J, with 15 bases in the middle. Germline assignment: CDR1 ENHRY and CDR2 SYGVKD. The CDR3 runs 15 residues.

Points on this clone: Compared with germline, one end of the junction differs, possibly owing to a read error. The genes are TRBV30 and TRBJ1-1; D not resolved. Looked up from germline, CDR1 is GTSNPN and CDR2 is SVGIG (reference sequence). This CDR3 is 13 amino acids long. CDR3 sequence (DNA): TGTGCCTGGCATCTCGGGGTGAAAACTGAAGCTTTCTTT. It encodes CAWHLGVKTEAFF.

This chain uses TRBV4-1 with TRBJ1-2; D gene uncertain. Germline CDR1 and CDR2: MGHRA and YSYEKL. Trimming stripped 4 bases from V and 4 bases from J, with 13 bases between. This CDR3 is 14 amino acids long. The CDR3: CASSPPGWLYGYTF. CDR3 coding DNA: TGCGCCAGCAGCCCCCCGGGTTGGCTCTATGGCTACACCTTC.

CDR3 loop: CASGLVQLGGYTF. In DNA, the CDR3 is TGTGCTAGTGGTTTGGTACAGCTTGGTGGCTACACCTTC. This sequence joins TRBV12-5 and TRBJ1-2; D unclear. CDR1 and CDR2 from the germline V gene are LGHNT and FRNRAP. The CDR3 is 13 residues long. Trimming stripped 0 bases from V and 7 bases from J, with 9 bases between. The full variable domain, rest sourced from reference TRBV12-5 and TRBJ1-2, is DARVTQTPRHKVTEMGQEVTMRCQPILGHNTVFWYRQTMMQGLELLAYFRNRAPLDDSGMPKDRFSAEMPDATLATLKIQPSEPRDSAVYFCASGLVQLGGYTFGSGTRLTVV.

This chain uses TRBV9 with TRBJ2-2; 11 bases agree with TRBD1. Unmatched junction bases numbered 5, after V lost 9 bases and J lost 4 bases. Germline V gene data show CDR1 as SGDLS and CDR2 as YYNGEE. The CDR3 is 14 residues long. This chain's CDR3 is CATRTGGGTGELFF. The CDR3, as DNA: TGTGCCACTAGGACAGGGGGCGGCACCGGGGAGCTGTTTTTT.

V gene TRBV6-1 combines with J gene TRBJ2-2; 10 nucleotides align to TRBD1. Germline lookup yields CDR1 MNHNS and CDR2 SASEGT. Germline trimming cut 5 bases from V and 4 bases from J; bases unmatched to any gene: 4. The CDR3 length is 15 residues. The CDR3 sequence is CASSRTGGVTGELFF. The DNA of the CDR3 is TGTGCCAGCAGTAGGACAGGGGGGGTCACCGGGGAGCTGTTTTTT.

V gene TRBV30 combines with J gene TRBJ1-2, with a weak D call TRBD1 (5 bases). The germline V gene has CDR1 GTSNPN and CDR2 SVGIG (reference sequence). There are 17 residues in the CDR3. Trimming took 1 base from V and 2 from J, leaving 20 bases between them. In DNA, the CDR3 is TGTGCCTGGAGTGGGTTAGACAGCCCGAAAACAAACTATGGCTACACCTTC. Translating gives CAWSGLDSPKTNYGYTF.

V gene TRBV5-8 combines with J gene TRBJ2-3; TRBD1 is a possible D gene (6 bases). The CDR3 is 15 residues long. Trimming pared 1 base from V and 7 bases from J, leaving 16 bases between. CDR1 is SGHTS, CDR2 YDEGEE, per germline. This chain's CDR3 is CASSLLGEGHNTQYF. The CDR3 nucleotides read TGTGCCAGCAGCTTGCTGGGCGAGGGACACAATACGCAGTATTTT.

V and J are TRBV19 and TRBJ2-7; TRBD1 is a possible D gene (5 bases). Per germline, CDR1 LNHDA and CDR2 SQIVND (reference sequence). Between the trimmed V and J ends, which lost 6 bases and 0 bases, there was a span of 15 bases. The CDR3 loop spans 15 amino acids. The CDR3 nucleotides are TGTGCCAGTAGACCTACAGGTAGGAGCTCCTACGAGCAGTACTTC. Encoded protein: CASRPTGRSSYEQYF.

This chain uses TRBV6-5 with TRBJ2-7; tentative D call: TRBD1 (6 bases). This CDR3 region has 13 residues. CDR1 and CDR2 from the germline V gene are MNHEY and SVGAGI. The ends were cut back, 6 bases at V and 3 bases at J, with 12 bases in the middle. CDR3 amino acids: CASRLTGDYEQYF. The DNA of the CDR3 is TGTGCCAGCAGATTGACAGGAGACTACGAGCAGTACTTC.

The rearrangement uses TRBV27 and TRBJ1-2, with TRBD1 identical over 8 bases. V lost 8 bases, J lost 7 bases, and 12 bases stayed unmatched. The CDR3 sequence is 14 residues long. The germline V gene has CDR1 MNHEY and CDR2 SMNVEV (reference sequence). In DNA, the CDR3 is TGTGCCAGCTCACGCGGCAGGGGGCTCGGTGGCTACACCTTC. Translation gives CASSRGRGLGGYTF.